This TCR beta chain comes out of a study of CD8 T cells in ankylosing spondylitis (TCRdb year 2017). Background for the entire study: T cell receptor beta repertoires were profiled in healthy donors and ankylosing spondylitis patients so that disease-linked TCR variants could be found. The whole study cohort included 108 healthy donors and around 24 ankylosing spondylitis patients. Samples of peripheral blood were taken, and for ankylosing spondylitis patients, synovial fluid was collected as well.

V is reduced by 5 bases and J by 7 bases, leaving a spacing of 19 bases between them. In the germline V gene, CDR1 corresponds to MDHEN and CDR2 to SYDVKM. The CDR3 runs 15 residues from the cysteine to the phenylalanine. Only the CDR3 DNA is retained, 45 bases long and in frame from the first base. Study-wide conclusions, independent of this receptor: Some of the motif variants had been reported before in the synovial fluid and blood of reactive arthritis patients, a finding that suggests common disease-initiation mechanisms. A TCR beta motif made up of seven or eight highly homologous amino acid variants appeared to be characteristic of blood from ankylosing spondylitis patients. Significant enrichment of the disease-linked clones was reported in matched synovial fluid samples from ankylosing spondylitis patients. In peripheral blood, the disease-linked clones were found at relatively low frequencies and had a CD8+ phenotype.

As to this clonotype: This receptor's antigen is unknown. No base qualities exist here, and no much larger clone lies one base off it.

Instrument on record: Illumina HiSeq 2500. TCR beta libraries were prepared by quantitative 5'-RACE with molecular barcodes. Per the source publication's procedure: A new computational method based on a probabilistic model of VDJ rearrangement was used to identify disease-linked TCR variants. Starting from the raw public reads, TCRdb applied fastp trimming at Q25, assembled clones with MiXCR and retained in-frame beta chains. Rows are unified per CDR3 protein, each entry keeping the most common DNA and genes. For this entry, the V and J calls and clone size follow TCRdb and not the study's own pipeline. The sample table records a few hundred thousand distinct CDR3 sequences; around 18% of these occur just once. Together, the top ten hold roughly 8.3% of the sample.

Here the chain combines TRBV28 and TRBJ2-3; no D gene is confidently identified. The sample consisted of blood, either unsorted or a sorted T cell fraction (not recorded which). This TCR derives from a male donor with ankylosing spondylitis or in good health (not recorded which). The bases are TGTGCCAGCAGTGCCCTGTCCTTAACACTTAATACGCAGTATTTT. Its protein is CASSALSLTLNTQYF.